The following is a T cell receptor (beta chain) sequence with its context. The CDR3 sequence is 15 residues long. After removal of 4 bases from V and 3 bases from J, the junction contained 10 bases not matched to a gene. The germline V gene encodes CDR1 GTSNPN and CDR2 SVGIG (reference sequence). These data belong to a study of blood T cells in healthy people across ages. Through a sample-barcoded 5' primer and a J-beta primer mix, a second PCR was run for about 6 to 11 cycles. A single record per CDR3 protein comes from TCRdb applying MiXCR to the 5' RACE reads. There are 800,000 to 950,000 distinct CDR3 sequences in the sample; 25% to 35% occur only once, and roughly 10% lies in the top ten. This sample also belongs to another study, concerning T cells of mothers and their children.

The TCR was taken from a woman in her thirties or forties in good health. This sequence joins TRBV30 and TRBJ2-7; TRBD1 matches at 9 bases. The sequencing sample was made of blood. In DNA form, the CDR3 reads TGTGCCTGGATCCCCAGGGGACAGGGAAACTACGAGCAGTACTTC. Its protein is CAWIPRGQGNYEQYF.